This TCR beta chain stems from a study of shared clonotypes between healthy human individuals. The study, taken as a whole, reports: Although depth was large, rarefaction showed that sequencing of the sorted subsets was incomplete.

Sequencing was performed with immunoSEQ multiplex PCR; in TCRdb, only in-frame clones are kept and a portion is missing. The sample includes about 1.5 million clones, roughly 96% of them seen just once. V was clipped by 1 base and J by 5 bases; unmatched bases: 10. CDR3 length equals 16 residues. Germline CDR1 SGHKS, CDR2 YYEKEE (reference sequence). With respect to this clone: Its antigen is unknown.

The receptor was derived from a man aged 30 to 45 in good health. V is TRBV5-5 and J is TRBJ1-1; TRBD1 matches 8 bases. The sample consisted of naive CD4+ T cells sorted from blood. Documented subset: CD45RA+ positively selected. The CDR3 nucleotides are TGTGCCAGCAGCTTGAGAGGCGACAGGGGTGTAACTGAAGCTTTCTTT. Protein: CASSLRGDRGVTEAFF.